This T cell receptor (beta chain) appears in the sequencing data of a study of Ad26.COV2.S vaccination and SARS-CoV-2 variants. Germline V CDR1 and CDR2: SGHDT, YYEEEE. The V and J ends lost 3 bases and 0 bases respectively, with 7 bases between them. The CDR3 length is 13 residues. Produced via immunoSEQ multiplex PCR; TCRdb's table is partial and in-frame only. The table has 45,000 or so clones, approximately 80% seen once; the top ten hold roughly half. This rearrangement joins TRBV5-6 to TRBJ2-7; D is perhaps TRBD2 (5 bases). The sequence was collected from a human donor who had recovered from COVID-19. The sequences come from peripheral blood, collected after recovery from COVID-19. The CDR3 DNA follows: TGTGCCAGCAGCTCGACTACCTCCTACGAGCAGTACTTC. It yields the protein CASSSTTSYEQYF.